The rows below give T cell receptor beta chains drawn from one sample of a study of human T cells and chemical hapten exposure. In TCRdb, the RACE reads were re-called with MiXCR into one record per CDR3 protein. Among roughly 380,000 distinct CDR3 sequences listed, over 6% were seen once. The material sequenced was whole blood, taken in connection with sensitization to the hapten diphenylcyclopropenone (DPC). These receptors came from a woman between 18 and 29 years old with alopecia areata. Some clones in this sample may be carry-over from other donors' samples. CDR3s include the opening cysteine and the closing phenylalanine or tryptophan. A D gene is named only where the DNA matches it firmly. Size values are once, few and many counts, or a class for expanded clones, and some rows have none.

D gene	V gene	J gene	clone size	CDR3 DNA	CDR3 protein
.	TRBV20-1	TRBJ2-7	many	TGCAGTGCTAGAGGGCCAGCGGGCTTCGGCTACGAGCAGTACTTC	CSARGPAGFGYEQYF
TRBD1	TRBV2	TRBJ2-7	few	TGTGCCAGCACTCCCGCGGAAGGGACAGGGGTAAACGAGCAGTACTTC	CASTPAEGTGVNEQYF
.	TRBV4-2	TRBJ1-2	many	TGTGCCAGCAGCTTCCGAATAGGGGGGGAGGACTATGGCTACACCTTC	CASSFRIGGEDYGYTF
.	TRBV9	TRBJ1-1	many	TGTGCCAGCAGCCCCCTTGGGGACACTGAAGCTTTCTTT	CASSPLGDTEAFF
TRBD1	TRBV20-1	TRBJ1-1	.	TGCAGTGCGCCGGACAGGGTGGGCACTGAAGCTTTCTTT	CSAPDRVGTEAFF
TRBD1	TRBV12-3/TRBV12-4	TRBJ2-7	few	TGTGCCAGCAGTTGGACAGGGTTGCCCTACGAGCAGTACTTC	CASSWTGLPYEQYF
.	TRBV4-2	TRBJ2-7	.	TGTGCCAGCAGCCAAGTTCAGGGGACCTACGAGCAGTACTTC	CASSQVQGTYEQYF
.	TRBV6-5	TRBJ2-3	many	TGTGCCACCGAAGTGATGGGGGGCTCAACAGATACGCAGTATTTT	CATEVMGGSTDTQYF
.	TRBV11-2	TRBJ1-3	many	TGTGCCAGCAGCTTTCCTATCCAGGGAAACACCATATATTTT	CASSFPIQGNTIYF
.	TRBV11-3	TRBJ2-6	few	TGTGCCAGCAGCCCTCAACAGGGTAGCAGTGTCCTGACTTTC	CASSPQQGSSVLTF
TRBD1	TRBV28	TRBJ2-4	many	TGTGCCAGCACGGGGACAGTGGGTTGGGACATTCAGTACTTC	CASTGTVGWDIQYF
.	TRBV6-5	TRBJ1-5	many	TGTGCCAGCAGTTACAAGGGGTATAGCAATCAGCCCCAGCATTTT	CASSYKGYSNQPQHF
.	TRBV15	TRBJ1-1	many	TGTGCCACCAGCAGTTTTCCCCTTCAACAGAACACTGAAGCTTTCTTT	CATSSFPLQQNTEAFF
.	TRBV10-3	TRBJ2-6	few	TGTGCCATCAGTGCGCGGGAAGGGGCCAACGTCCTGACTTTC	CAISAREGANVLTF